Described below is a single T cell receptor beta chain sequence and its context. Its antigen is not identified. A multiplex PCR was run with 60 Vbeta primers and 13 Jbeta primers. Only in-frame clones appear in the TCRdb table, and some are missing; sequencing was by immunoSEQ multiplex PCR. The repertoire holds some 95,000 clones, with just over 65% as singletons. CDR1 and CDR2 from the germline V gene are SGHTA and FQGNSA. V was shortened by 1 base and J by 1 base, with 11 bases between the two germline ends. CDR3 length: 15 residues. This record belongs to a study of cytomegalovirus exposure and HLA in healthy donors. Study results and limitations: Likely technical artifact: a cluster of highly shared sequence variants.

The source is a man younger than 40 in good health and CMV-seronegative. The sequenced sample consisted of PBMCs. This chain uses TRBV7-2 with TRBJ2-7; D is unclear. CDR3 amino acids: CASSLVSVISYEQYF. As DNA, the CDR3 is TGTGCCAGCAGCTTAGTATCGGTTATTTCCTACGAGCAGTACTTC.